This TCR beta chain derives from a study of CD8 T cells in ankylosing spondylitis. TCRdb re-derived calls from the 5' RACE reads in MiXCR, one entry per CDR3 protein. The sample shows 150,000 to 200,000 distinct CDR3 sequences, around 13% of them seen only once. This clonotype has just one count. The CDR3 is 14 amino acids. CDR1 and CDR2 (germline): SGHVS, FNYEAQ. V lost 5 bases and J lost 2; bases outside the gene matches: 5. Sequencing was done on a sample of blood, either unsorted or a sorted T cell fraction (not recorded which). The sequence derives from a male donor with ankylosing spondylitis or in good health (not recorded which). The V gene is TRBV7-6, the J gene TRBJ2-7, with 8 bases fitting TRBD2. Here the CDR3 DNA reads TGTGCCAGCAGCCCCGGGAGGGGGACCTACGAGCAGTACTTC. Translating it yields CASSPGRGTYEQYF.